The 31 T cell receptor beta chains below were found in one sample sequenced in a study of vaccination and CD4 T cells after COVID-19. Treatment in this sample: roughly 11-day PBMC culture with coronavirus spike peptide pools or control peptides (ViraFEST assay). Cultured CD4+ T-cell DNA underwent Oncomine TCR Beta short-read sequencing. TCRdb reprocessed the PCR reads via MiXCR and lists one record per CDR3 protein. The sample records some 20,000 distinct CDR3 sequences, roughly 40% being singletons. These TCRs are of unknown antigen specificity. Sequencing was performed on CD4+ T cells from blood, cultured in vitro, taken after SARS-CoV-2 vaccination. The receptors shown here come from a human donor who had recovered from COVID-19.

CDR3 protein: CASSDTLYGYTF. CDR3 coding DNA: TGTGCCAGCAGTGATACACTCTATGGCTACACCTTC. The V gene is TRBV6-1, the J gene TRBJ1-2, with D unresolved. The V and J ends lost 3 bases and 4 bases respectively, with 6 bases between them. CDR3 length: 12 residues. Germline CDR1 and CDR2: MNHNS and SASEGT.

This clonotype is classed as medium-sized. The chain employs TRBV18 and TRBJ2-7; D remains ambiguous. V was trimmed by 3 bases and J by 1 base, leaving 10 bases between them. The CDR3 consists of 14 residues. Germline-derived CDR1 and CDR2 are KGHSH and LQKENI. The CDR3 DNA reads as TGTGCCAGCTCACCTGACGGTGGGTCCTACGAGCAGTACTTC. Translating it yields CASSPDGGSYEQYF.

The chain combines TRBV6-2 or TRBV6-3 with TRBJ2-2; 10 bases align to TRBD1. The CDR3 spans 16 residues. The J segment lost 4 bases and the V segment lost 5 bases, leaving 7 bases of the junction unmatched. CDR1 and CDR2 from the germline V gene are MNHEY and SVGEGT. The CDR3 nucleotides are TGTGCCAGCAGTACCCGGGACAGGGGTAGCACCGGGGAGCTGTTTTTT. Its protein product is CASSTRDRGSTGELFF.

This clonotype was picked up a small number of times. V and J are TRBV5-4 and TRBJ2-7; D unresolved. This CDR3 has 14 amino acids. Trimming stripped 1 base from V and 0 bases from J, with 8 bases between. Germline-derived CDR1 and CDR2 are SGHNT and YYREEE (reference sequence). CDR3 bases: TGTGCCAGCAGCTTGTCAGGCGGCTCCTACGAGCAGTACTTC. Translated, it gives CASSLSGGSYEQYF.

The chain uses TRBV5-6 and TRBJ1-2; no reliable D call. In germline, CDR1 is SGHDT, CDR2 YYEEEE. Trimming cost V 7 bases and J 2 bases, with 15 bases left between them. The CDR3 loop spans 14 amino acids. The CDR3 reads CASGPGGGNYGYTF. The CDR3 DNA is TGTGCCAGCGGACCAGGTGGAGGAAACTATGGCTACACCTTC.

This clonotype was counted only a few times. V usage is TRBV27 and J usage is TRBJ2-1, with D perhaps given as TRBD1 or TRBD2 (6 bases each). Germline CDR1 reads MNHEY; CDR2 reads SMNVEV (reference sequence). This CDR3 has 16 amino acids. V was clipped by 3 bases and J by 0 bases, with 12 bases between them. The CDR3 DNA reads TGTGCCAGCAGTTTGTACGGGGGCGTCTCCTACAATGAGCAGTTCTTC. Protein product: CASSLYGGVSYNEQFF.

The DNA of the CDR3 is TGTGCCAGCAGTGAAAGGTTAACCAATCAGCCCCAGCATTTT. Residues: CASSERLTNQPQHF. This chain joins TRBV2 and TRBJ1-5; unclear D gene. V dropped 2 bases and J dropped 3 bases, with 8 bases sitting between them. The CDR3 length is 14 residues. Germline CDR1 reads SNHLY; CDR2 reads FYNNEI.

The chain carries TRBV7-9 and TRBJ2-3; 10 bases are a match to TRBD1. V was pared by 4 bases and J by 4 bases, with 11 bases of the junction left unmatched. The CDR3 has 17 residues. CDR1 and CDR2 from the germline V gene are SEHNR and FQNEAQ (reference sequence). The CDR3: CASSSRDRGRVADTQYF. The CDR3 coding sequence is TGTGCCAGCAGCTCGAGGGACAGGGGAAGAGTCGCAGATACGCAGTATTTT.

The rearrangement joins TRBV20-1 to TRBJ2-7, with TRBD2 matching 15 bases. With 4 bases clipped from V and 2 bases from J, the junction kept 15 bases outside the gene matches. The CDR3 spans 19 residues. The germline V gene encodes CDR1 DFQATT and CDR2 SNEGSKA (reference sequence). CDR3 amino acids: CSAIYHSRTSGRAPYEQYF. CDR3 DNA sequence: TGCAGTGCTATCTATCATAGCAGGACTAGCGGGAGGGCCCCCTACGAGCAGTACTTC.

The rearrangement links TRBV7-2 to TRBJ1-2, with 12 bases identical to TRBD1. Per germline, CDR1 SGHTA and CDR2 FQGNSA. The J segment lost 8 bases and the V segment lost 5 bases, leaving 12 bases of the junction unmatched. There are 16 residues in the CDR3. The CDR3 DNA reads TGTGCCAGCAGCATAATTAGGGGACAGGGGGCGGACGGCTACACCTTC. It encodes CASSIIRGQGADGYTF.

The chain is built from TRBV6-1 and TRBJ1-1; D gene uncertain. The CDR3 sequence is 14 residues long. Germline CDR1 is MNHNS and CDR2 is SASEGT. Between the trimmed V and J ends, which lost 2 bases and 2 bases, there was a span of 9 bases. The CDR3 sequence: CASSEFWGNTEAFF. The DNA of the CDR3 is TGTGCCAGCAGTGAATTCTGGGGAAACACTGAAGCTTTCTTT.

The chain couples TRBV3-1 to TRBJ1-6; no clear D. The CDR3 contains 12 residues. The germline V gene has CDR1 LGHDT and CDR2 YNNKEL (reference sequence). V gave up 1 base and J gave up 13 bases, with 8 bases separating them. This CDR3 reads CASSQVSRPLHF. DNA of the CDR3: TGTGCCAGCAGCCAAGTATCCCGGCCCCTCCACTTT.

The gene calls are TRBV6-2 or TRBV6-3 and TRBJ1-2, with D possibly being TRBD1 (5 bases). This CDR3 contains 19 residues. Germline CDR1 reads MNHEY; CDR2 reads SVGEGT. V dropped 2 bases and J dropped 4 bases, with 26 bases sitting between them. DNA of the CDR3: TGTGCCAGCAGTTACGTTCAGGGAAGGATCAACTATGGCGGCTATGGCTACACCTTC. Translating gives CASSYVQGRINYGGYGYTF.

This clonotype was counted once. The chain carries TRBV25-1 and TRBJ2-7, with 7 bases lining up with TRBD1. Trimming removed 4 bases from V and 5 bases from J; junction bases left unmatched: 2. Germline assignment: CDR1 MGHDK and CDR2 SYGVNS. The CDR3 spans 12 residues. In DNA form, the CDR3 reads TGTGCCAGCAGTGCGACAGGGAACGAGCAGTACTTC. This codes for CASSATGNEQYF.

V gene TRBV5-5 combines with J gene TRBJ1-1, with TRBD1 as a possible D gene (5 bases). The CDR3 length is 13 residues. From germline, CDR1 is SGHKS and CDR2 YYEKEE (reference sequence). The V end was cut by 4 bases, the J end by 3 bases, with 10 bases between. CDR3 nucleotide sequence: TGTGCCAGCAGCCCTTGGGGGGACACTGAAGCTTTCTTT. Residues: CASSPWGDTEAFF.

The V call is TRBV10-3, the J call TRBJ1-3; TRBD1 agrees at 10 bases. The CDR3 has 15 residues. Looked up from germline, CDR1 is ENHRY and CDR2 is SYGVKD. Losses at the gene ends were 5 bases for V and 4 bases for J; bases not matched to a gene: 5. This chain's CDR3 is CAISSRTGGGNTIYF. Written as DNA, the CDR3 is TGTGCCATCAGTTCACGGACAGGGGGAGGAAACACCATATATTTT.

CDR3: CASSLGGTGAADTQYF. The CDR3 DNA follows: TGTGCCAGCAGCTTAGGCGGGACAGGGGCGGCAGATACGCAGTATTTT. J is TRBJ2-3 and V is TRBV7-6; 10 nucleotides align to TRBD1. CDR3 length: 16 residues. V gave up 1 base and J gave up 4 bases; unmatched junction bases: 5. Germline V gene lookup returns CDR1 SGHVS and CDR2 FNYEAQ. The full variable domain, with the rest looked up from reference TRBV7-6 and TRBJ2-3, is GAGVSQSPRYKVTKRGQDVALRCDPISGHVSLYWYRQALGQGPEFLTYFNYEAQQDKSGLPNDRFSAERPEGSISTLTIQRTEQRDSAMYRCASSLGGTGAADTQYFGPGTRLTVL.

The chain has TRBV7-8 and TRBJ2-3; possibly TRBD2 for D (5 bases). CDR1 is SGHVS, CDR2 FQNEAQ, per germline. The CDR3 length is 16 residues. V shed 1 base and J shed 0 bases, with 11 bases lying between them. The chain's CDR3 is CASSLVAGQSTDTQYF. DNA for the CDR3: TGTGCCAGCAGCTTAGTGGCGGGCCAGAGCACAGATACGCAGTATTTT. The whole variable domain, remainder taken from reference TRBV7-8 and TRBJ2-3, is GAGVSQSPRYKVAKRGQDVALRCDPISGHVSLFWYQQALGQGPEFLTYFQNEAQLDKSGLPSDRFFAERPEGSVSTLKIQRTQQEDSAVYLCASSLVAGQSTDTQYFGPGTRLTVL.

The chain joins TRBV19 to TRBJ2-6; the D call may be TRBD1 or TRBD2 (5 bases each). This CDR3 region has 18 residues. V gave up 3 bases and J gave up 0 bases, with 15 bases separating them. Germline values: CDR1 LNHDA, CDR2 SQIVND (reference sequence). The CDR3 DNA sequence: TGTGCCAGTAGTATGGTGGGGTTTGGGGGCTCTGGGGCCAACGTCCTGACTTTC. It is translated as CASSMVGFGGSGANVLTF.

The chain recombines TRBV9 with TRBJ2-3, with TRBD2 matching over 9 bases. Germline CDR1 reads SGDLS; CDR2 reads YYNGEE. The V segment lost 0 bases and the J segment 6 bases; nucleotides outside the gene matches: 14. The CDR3 runs 18 residues. The CDR3 loop is CASSVERGAPAASDTQYF. The DNA for the CDR3 is TGTGCCAGCAGCGTAGAGCGGGGGGCCCCGGCGGCCTCCGATACGCAGTATTTT.

This chain connects TRBV10-3 to TRBJ2-1; D not certain. The CDR3 is 17 residues long. V gave up 6 bases and J gave up 0 bases, with 18 bases separating them. Germline assignment: CDR1 ENHRY and CDR2 SYGVKD. Here the CDR3 reads CAISTGSSILSYNEQFF. The CDR3 DNA is TGTGCCATCAGCACCGGCTCCAGCATACTCTCCTACAATGAGCAGTTCTTC.

V gene TRBV19 combines with J gene TRBJ1-2; 7 bases agree with TRBD1. The germline V gene has CDR1 LNHDA and CDR2 SQIVND (reference sequence). V gave up 5 bases and J gave up 8 bases; unmatched junction bases: 8. The length of the CDR3 is 13 residues. CDR3 sequence: CASSGRQGNGYTF. As DNA, the CDR3 is TGTGCCAGTAGTGGAAGACAGGGAAACGGCTACACCTTC.

The chain combines TRBV7-3 with TRBJ1-1, with D uncertain. Germline CDR1 is SGHTA and CDR2 is FQGTGA. V lost 3 bases and J lost 0, with 5 bases in between. The CDR3 runs to 13 residues. The CDR3 reads CASSLRMNTEAFF. Here the CDR3 DNA reads TGTGCCAGCAGCTTGAGGATGAACACTGAAGCTTTCTTT.

V gene TRBV20-1 combines with J gene TRBJ1-5; possibly TRBD1 for D (5 bases). From germline, CDR1 is DFQATT and CDR2 SNEGSKA (reference sequence). CDR3 length equals 14 residues. The ends were cut back, 1 base at V and 5 bases at J, with 12 bases in the middle. As DNA, the CDR3 is TGCAGTGCTAGAGCCGGGCAGGGTTATCAGCCCCAGCATTTT. Its protein product is CSARAGQGYQPQHF.

This clonotype came up a few times. The V call is TRBV6-5, the J call TRBJ1-5, with D perhaps matching TRBD1 (6 bases). The germline CDR1 and CDR2 sequences are MNHEY and SVGAGI. This CDR3 is 15 amino acids long. V lost 3 bases and J lost 6, with 15 bases in between. DNA for the CDR3: TGTGCCAGCAGTTATTCCACAGGGATTGGTCAGCCCCAGCATTTT. Residues: CASSYSTGIGQPQHF.

This chain uses TRBV19 with TRBJ1-5; the D is unclear. The CDR3 contains 12 residues. Germline V CDR1 and CDR2: LNHDA, SQIVND (reference sequence). Trimming pared 5 bases from V and 3 bases from J, leaving 5 bases between. The CDR3 DNA sequence: TGTGCCAGTAGTCCAGACAATCAGCCCCAGCATTTT. Residues: CASSPDNQPQHF.

This clonotype showed up just a few times. This chain uses TRBV19 with TRBJ1-2; maybe TRBD1 (6 bases). The CDR3 totals 14 residues. Germline V CDR1 and CDR2: LNHDA, SQIVND (reference sequence). V lost 5 bases and J 6 bases, leaving 16 bases between the germline ends. CDR3 amino acids: CASSGRQAWDGYTF. The CDR3 DNA sequence: TGTGCCAGTAGTGGAAGACAGGCTTGGGATGGCTACACCTTC.

V is TRBV27 and J is TRBJ1-2; the match to TRBD1 covers 8 bases. The germline V gene has CDR1 MNHEY and CDR2 SMNVEV (reference sequence). The CDR3 extends over 13 amino acids. J lost 2 bases, V lost 6 bases, and 2 bases had no gene match. The CDR3 sequence is CASRNRGNYGYTF. The CDR3 coding sequence is TGTGCCAGCAGAAACAGGGGGAACTATGGCTACACCTTC.

The chain links TRBV28 to TRBJ1-2; D perhaps matches TRBD1 (5 bases). Germline lookup yields CDR1 MDHEN and CDR2 SYDVKM. The CDR3 loop spans 13 amino acids. Trimming took 4 bases from V and 3 from J, leaving 9 bases between them. CDR3 sequence (DNA): TGTGCCAGCAGTTCCAGGGCCTACTATGGCTACACCTTC. This codes for CASSSRAYYGYTF.

The chain employs TRBV2 and TRBJ1-2, with 8 bases fitting TRBD1. The junction had 12 bases not matched to a gene; V was cut back by 5 bases and J by 7 bases. Per the germline V gene, CDR1 is SNHLY and CDR2 is FYNNEI. CDR3 length equals 15 residues. As DNA, the CDR3 is TGTGCCAGCAGTCCCCAGACAGGGGCGGTCGGTGGCTACACCTTC. This translates into CASSPQTGAVGGYTF.

This clonotype was seen only a few times. V and J are TRBV20-1 and TRBJ2-3; 8 bases agree with TRBD2. The junction had 11 bases not matched to a gene; V was cut back by 4 bases and J by 5 bases. Germline V gene data show CDR1 as DFQATT and CDR2 as SNEGSKA (reference sequence). The CDR3 runs to 15 residues. The DNA for the CDR3 is TGCAGTGCTACTATAGCGGGGAGGGCCGGAGATACGCAGTATTTT. Protein: CSATIAGRAGDTQYF.